The clone carrying this T cell receptor beta chain was seen ten or more times. The antigen is undetermined. Amplified TCR beta CDR3 regions came from RNA transcripts. First-round RT-PCR targeting the TCR CDR3 was performed with the HTBI primer set. TCRdb reanalysed the multiplex PCR reads using MiXCR and keeps one entry per CDR3 protein. The table shows some 570,000 distinct CDR3 sequences, with under 20% occurring only once. The entry originates in a study of T cells in Graves' hyperthyroidism and ophthalmopathy. Whole-study context: The authors collected peripheral blood at initial diagnosis, before any treatment.

After removal of 3 bases from V and 5 bases from J, the junction contained 6 bases not matched to a gene. CDR3 length equals 14 residues. Notes on the study in general: A 13 V-J model separated ophthalmopathy from stable hyperthyroidism. Expanded thyroid clonotypes (above 0.001) were mostly also found in blood.

Diagnostic decisions used clinical symptoms, serum thyroxine and TRAb, thyroid ultrasound and orbital computed tomography. V gene TRBV12-3 or TRBV12-4 combines with J gene TRBJ1-1; TRBD1 aligns across 7 bases. The clonotype was recovered from a woman aged 18-29 years with Graves' ophthalmopathy. Sequencing was carried out using blood. CDR3 nucleotides: TGTGCCAGCAGTTTGACAGGGATGGGGACTGAAGCTTTCTTT. This encodes CASSLTGMGTEAFF.